This T cell receptor (beta chain) was recorded in a study of cytomegalovirus exposure and HLA in healthy donors. The study's findings and limits: Later on, an analysis showed TCR association rates differing by HLA locus, with DRB1 the most and HLA-C the fewest.

The table lists this clone with a few counts. Its cognate antigen is unknown. The CDR3 totals 14 residues. Trimming left V 1 base short and J 3 bases short, with 9 bases between. Per germline, CDR1 MGHRA and CDR2 YSYEKL. PCR was performed using 60 Vbeta and 13 Jbeta primers. Measured with immunoSEQ multiplex PCR; TCRdb has only the in-frame clones, and not every one. The sample has tens of thousands of clones; 75% are singletons. Specimen: PBMCs. The J gene is TRBJ1-2, the V gene TRBV4-1, with D possibly matching TRBD1 (6 bases). This sequence was found in a man in his forties in good health and CMV-seronegative. This chain's CDR3 is CASSQVGQYYGYTF. Written as DNA, the CDR3 is TGCGCCAGCAGCCAAGTAGGACAGTACTATGGCTACACCTTC.